Listed here are 4 T cell receptor beta chains from one sample, sequenced in a study of shared clonotypes between healthy human individuals. CD45RO-negative, CCR7-positively selected cells formed the naive CD8 fraction, excluding terminally differentiated effector memory CD45RA+ cells. Assay: immunoSEQ multiplex PCR; the TCRdb copy retains only in-frame clones and omits some. Here the sample spans hundreds of thousands of clones, approximately 96% being singletons. Sequencing input: naive CD8+ T cells sorted from blood. The source is a woman aged 30 to 39 in good health.

This rearrangement joins TRBV29-1 to TRBJ1-2; D is perhaps TRBD1 (6 bases). The CDR3 sequence is 13 residues long. Trimming stripped 7 bases from V and 4 bases from J, with 16 bases between. Germline assignment: CDR1 SQVTM and CDR2 ANQGSEA. The CDR3 reads CSARQEGLYGYTF. The CDR3 DNA sequence: TGCAGCGCAAGACAGGAGGGGCTCTATGGCTACACCTTC.

This chain joins TRBV4-1 and TRBJ2-3, with D perhaps given as TRBD1 or TRBD2 (5 bases each). The CDR3 length is 14 residues. Trimming took off 1 base at V and 8 bases at J, with 13 bases between the two ends. The germline CDR1 and CDR2 sequences are MGHRA and YSYEKL. The CDR3: CASSQGRDLFTQYF. Here the CDR3 DNA reads TGCGCCAGCAGCCAAGGCCGGGACCTTTTTACGCAGTATTTT.

This rearrangement joins TRBV6-5 to TRBJ2-7; D gene uncertain. CDR3 size: 12 residues. Germline CDR1 is MNHEY and CDR2 is SVGAGI. Trimming cost V 7 bases and J 4 bases, with 11 bases left between them. Here the CDR3 DNA reads TGTGCCAGCAACCTGACACCTTACGAGCAGTACTTC. Its protein is CASNLTPYEQYF.

This chain uses TRBV4-2 with TRBJ2-7, with D perhaps matching TRBD1 (5 bases). This CDR3 comprises 12 residues. The ends were cut back, 8 bases at V and 6 bases at J, with 14 bases in the middle. The germline V gene has CDR1 LGHNA and CDR2 YNFKEQ. CDR3 DNA sequence: TGTGCCAGCGGTTGGGGCTCTTCCGAGCAGTACTTC. Translated: CASGWGSSEQYF.